This is a list of T cell receptor beta chains from one sample in a study of cytomegalovirus exposure and HLA in healthy donors. TCRdb's copy holds only in-frame clones and misses some; the assay was immunoSEQ multiplex PCR. This sample has about 90,000 clones, with more than 80% found just once. The sample comprised PBMCs. Receptors originate from a man aged 18 to 35 in good health and CMV-seronegative. CDR3s include the opening cysteine and the closing phenylalanine or tryptophan. Each record gives: V gene, D gene, J gene, CDR3 DNA, CDR3 protein. The D gene is left open where the match is weak.

v_gene: TRBV11-2
d_gene: .
j_gene: TRBJ2-2
CDR3nt: TGTGCCAGCAGCTTAAGTGGGGGCGGCACCGGGGAGCTGTTTTTT
CDR3aa: CASSLSGGGTGELFF

v_gene: TRBV19
d_gene: TRBD2
j_gene: TRBJ2-5
CDR3nt: TGTGCCAGTAGTCGTGGGACTAGCGGGAGGGCCATGGAGACCCAGTACTTC
CDR3aa: CASSRGTSGRAMETQYF

v_gene: TRBV5-1
d_gene: TRBD1
j_gene: TRBJ2-7
CDR3nt: TGCGCCAGCAGCTCCCGACAGGGTTTGCACGAGCAGTACTTC
CDR3aa: CASSSRQGLHEQYF

v_gene: TRBV27
d_gene: TRBD1
j_gene: TRBJ1-4
CDR3nt: TGTGCCAGCAGTGGCGGTGGTGGACAGGTCCTTAATGAAAAACTGTTTTTT
CDR3aa: CASSGGGGQVLNEKLFF

v_gene: TRBV15
d_gene: .
j_gene: TRBJ2-1
CDR3nt: TGTGCCACCAGCACCCGACAGGCAGAGCAGTTCTTC
CDR3aa: CATSTRQAEQFF

v_gene: TRBV11-2
d_gene: .
j_gene: TRBJ2-7
CDR3nt: TGTGCCAGCAGCTTAGTTGGGGGGATTGACTACGAGCAGTACTTC
CDR3aa: CASSLVGGIDYEQYF

v_gene: TRBV5-1
d_gene: TRBD1
j_gene: TRBJ2-1
CDR3nt: TGCGCCAGCAGCTTGCCTGCAGGGGGCACCTACAATGAGCAGTTCTTC
CDR3aa: CASSLPAGGTYNEQFF

v_gene: TRBV28
d_gene: TRBD1
j_gene: TRBJ2-7
CDR3nt: TGTGCCAGCAGTTTTCGTAGGGGACAGTACGAGCAGTACTTC
CDR3aa: CASSFRRGQYEQYF

v_gene: TRBV5-1
d_gene: .
j_gene: TRBJ2-5
CDR3nt: TGCGCCAGCAACGCATGGCTAGCGCCAGTTTCGCAAGAGACCCAGTACTTC
CDR3aa: CASNAWLAPVSQETQYF

v_gene: TRBV7-2
d_gene: .
j_gene: TRBJ2-7
CDR3nt: TGTGCCAGCAGCTTAGGGACACGGACCTCCTACGAGCAGTACTTC
CDR3aa: CASSLGTRTSYEQYF

v_gene: TRBV28
d_gene: TRBD2
j_gene: TRBJ2-4
CDR3nt: TGTGCCAGCAGTTTATGGACTAGCGGACGAGCCAAAAACATTCAGTACTTC
CDR3aa: CASSLWTSGRAKNIQYF